This T cell receptor (beta chain) was sequenced during a study of vaccination and CD4 T cells after COVID-19. Study at large: In culture, cells were exposed to overlapping spike peptides from SARS-CoV-2, HCoV-NL63, HCoV-OC43 and HCoV-229E. Each control was exposed to a CEFX pool, an HIV-1 Nef pool, or no peptide at all.

Only a few counts were recorded for this clonotype. Antigen: not known. An Oncomine TCR Beta short-read assay was used to sequence the DNA from cultured CD4+ T cells. MiXCR, applied by TCRdb to the PCR reads, yields one record per CDR3 protein. The top ten hold around 9.6% of the sample, which has about 9,600 distinct CDR3 sequences, 30% seen once. V lost 4 bases, J lost 6 bases, and 6 bases stayed unmatched. CDR1 MDHEN and CDR2 SYDVKM come from the germline V gene. The CDR3 is 14 amino acids. The sample's treatment: roughly 11-day PBMC culture with coronavirus spike peptide pools or control peptides (ViraFEST assay).

V gene TRBV28 combines with J gene TRBJ2-1; the match to TRBD2 covers 7 bases. The TCR comes from a human donor who had recovered from COVID-19. Here the sequenced sample was CD4+ T cells from blood, cultured in vitro, taken after SARS-CoV-2 vaccination. The CDR3 here is CASSSSGGTNEQFF. The CDR3 nucleotides read TGTGCCAGCAGTTCATCGGGAGGAACCAATGAGCAGTTCTTC.